These T cell receptor beta chains were read from a single sample in a study of T cells in localized non-small cell lung cancer. Profiled with immunoSEQ multiplex PCR; TCRdb holds only in-frame clones, not every one. Among around 35,000 clones listed, around four fifths were seen once. This material consisted of peripheral blood, taken before any cancer treatment. These receptors originate from a male donor aged 60 or over with stage III squamous cell lung carcinoma. Both conserved end residues are part of each CDR3. D genes are given only for firm matches.

j_gene,v_gene,d_gene,CDR3aa
TRBJ2-1,TRBV19,TRBD1,CASSIGGDRGANEQFF
TRBJ1-1,TRBV4-3,-,CASSQVLLNTEAFF
TRBJ1-5,TRBV6-1,-,CASSVQGGQPQHF
TRBJ2-1,TRBV18,-,CASSPYPYNEQFF
TRBJ1-1,TRBV5-1,TRBD1,CASSLVQGAGTEAFF
TRBJ2-7,TRBV6-5,TRBD2,CASSYGRGEGKYF
TRBJ2-3,TRBV29-1,-,CSGWGGIADTQYF
TRBJ1-1,TRBV7-2,TRBD1,CASSPGQANTEAFF
TRBJ2-3,TRBV2,TRBD2,CASSARGISTDTQYF
TRBJ2-7,TRBV4-1,-,CASSQDSRWEQYF
TRBJ2-6,TRBV27,-,CAGRRSGANVLTF
TRBJ1-3,TRBV6-1,-,CASSVQSAGNTIYF
TRBJ2-1,TRBV5-1,TRBD1,CASSFGDRGVNEQFF
TRBJ2-3,TRBV2,TRBD2,CASGTSGSPDTQYF
TRBJ1-2,TRBV5-5,-,CASSFRHDGYTF
TRBJ1-2,TRBV7-9,-,CASSSQGPVRGFYGYTF